The 29 T cell receptor beta chains listed next were all sequenced from one sample in a study of cytomegalovirus exposure and HLA in healthy donors. The PCR employed 60 Vbeta primers together with 13 Jbeta primers. Data came from immunoSEQ multiplex PCR; TCRdb stores just in-frame clones and leaves some out. The data show approximately 160,000 clones, around 80% seen once. Sequences were obtained from PBMCs. Receptors were obtained from a human donor in good health.

Comment on this clone: A junction end diverges from the germline sequence, so it may reflect a read error. The chain carries TRBV7-9 and TRBJ2-2; D gene uncertain. Germline V gene lookup returns CDR1 SEHNR and CDR2 FQNEAQ (reference sequence). The CDR3 sequence is 12 residues long. The CDR3 sequence is CSSSLDTGELFF. In DNA, the CDR3 is TGTTCCAGCAGCCTCGACACCGGGGAGCTGTTTTTT.

The V gene is TRBV11-3, the J gene TRBJ2-7, with a tentative D call TRBD1 (6 bases). The V gene lost 5 bases and the J gene lost 0 bases, with 11 bases spanning the gap. Germline V gene lookup returns CDR1 SGHNT and CDR2 YENEEA. The CDR3 is 14 residues long. The CDR3, as DNA: TGTGCCAGCAGCATAAGGACAGTCTCCTACGAGCAGTACTTC. Amino acid sequence: CASSIRTVSYEQYF. Variable domain in full (rest from reference TRBV11-3 and TRBJ2-7): EAGVVQSPRYKIIEKKQPVAFWCNPISGHNTLYWYLQNLGQGPELLIRYENEEAVDDSQLPKDRFSAERLKGVDSTLKIQPAELGDSAVYLCASSIRTVSYEQYFGPGTRLTVT.

This chain uses TRBV4-1 with TRBJ2-7, with a weak D call TRBD1 (5 bases). V lost 4 bases, J lost 7 bases, and 20 bases lay in between. The CDR3 length is 15 residues. Germline CDR1 MGHRA, CDR2 YSYEKL. The CDR3 DNA is TGCGCCAGCAGCCCTCAAGGCCCAGGGCCTGGGGAGCAGTACTTC. Translation: CASSPQGPGPGEQYF.

This sequence joins TRBV7-7 and TRBJ2-3, with 7 nucleotides matching TRBD1. Germline V gene sequence: CDR1 SSHAT, CDR2 FNYEAQ (reference sequence). The CDR3 runs to 13 residues. J lost 5 bases, V lost 1 base, and 0 bases had no gene match. The CDR3 nucleotides read TGTGCCAGCAGCTTAGACAGGGGAGATACGCAGTATTTT. As protein: CASSLDRGDTQYF.

The count of this clone is one. The chain carries TRBV27 and TRBJ2-2; D is ambiguous. The CDR3 is 15 amino acids. V lost 4 bases, J lost 2 bases, and 11 bases lay in between. The germline V gene encodes CDR1 MNHEY and CDR2 SMNVEV (reference sequence). The CDR3 region has the DNA TGTGCCAGCAGTTCCCGGGTAACTAACACCGGGGAGCTGTTTTTT. Translation gives CASSSRVTNTGELFF.

This sequence joins TRBV7-9 and TRBJ2-3; 10 nucleotides align to TRBD2. The trim removed 4 bases at V and 6 bases at J, leaving 7 bases unmatched. Germline CDR1 reads SEHNR; CDR2 reads FQNEAQ (reference sequence). The CDR3 runs to 15 residues. CDR3 nucleotide sequence: TGTGCCAGCAGCTCAAAGCGGGGGGGCAGGGATACGCAGTATTTT. This codes for CASSSKRGGRDTQYF.

V usage is TRBV15 and J usage is TRBJ2-7; TRBD1 aligns across 10 bases. Germline-derived CDR1 and CDR2 are LNHNV and YYDKDF (reference sequence). Trimming at V came to 3 bases and at J to 3 bases, leaving 8 bases not matched to a gene. The CDR3 has 16 residues. CDR3 sequence: CATSSLDRGLGYEQYF. In nucleotides, the CDR3 is TGTGCCACCAGCAGTTTAGACAGGGGGCTGGGCTACGAGCAGTACTTC.

The table lists this clone with a count of one. The CDR3 DNA reads as TGTGCCAGCAGGGAACTAGCCCAAAGCGGGGAGCTGTTTTTT. Protein sequence: CASRELAQSGELFF. The rearrangement links TRBV2 to TRBJ2-2; D perhaps matches TRBD2 (6 bases). The CDR3 has 14 residues. Germline CDR1 reads SNHLY; CDR2 reads FYNNEI. Between the trimmed V and J ends, which lost 6 bases and 7 bases, there was a span of 15 bases.

The rearrangement links TRBV19 to TRBJ2-7; D gene ambiguous. Germline V gives CDR1 LNHDA, CDR2 SQIVND (reference sequence). The CDR3 spans 13 residues. Trimming shortened V by 5 bases and J by 3 bases, and 11 bases separated the two germline ends. This chain's CDR3 is CASSPRHLYEQYF. In DNA, the CDR3 is TGTGCCAGTAGTCCCAGACACCTCTACGAGCAGTACTTC. Supplemented by reference TRBV19 and TRBJ2-7, the full variable domain reads DGGITQSPKYLFRKEGQNVTLSCEQNLNHDAMYWYRQDPGQGLRLIYYSQIVNDFQKGDIAEGYSVSREKKESFPLTVTSAQKNPTAFYLCASSPRHLYEQYFGPGTRLTVT.

Of note for this clone: An end of the junction differs from the germline gene, which may be a read error. The chain is built from TRBV10-3 and TRBJ1-5, with 7 nucleotides matching TRBD1. The germline V gene has CDR1 ENHRY and CDR2 SYGVKD. The CDR3 contains 14 residues. The CDR3 is CAIRDYRGDQPQHF. DNA of the CDR3: TGTGCCATCCGTGATTACAGGGGCGATCAGCCCCAGCATTTT.

The chain uses TRBV29-1 and TRBJ2-3; TRBD1 aligns across 7 bases. From germline, CDR1 is SQVTM and CDR2 ANQGSEA. J lost 6 bases, V lost 7 bases, and 13 bases had no gene match. CDR3 size: 14 residues. The CDR3 region is CSDRRGGASDTQYF. As DNA, the CDR3 is TGCAGCGACCGAAGAGGGGGCGCATCGGATACGCAGTATTTT.

This rearrangement joins TRBV18 to TRBJ1-1, with no clear D. CDR3 size: 15 residues. Per the germline V gene, CDR1 is KGHSH and CDR2 is LQKENI. V was pared by 4 bases and J by 5 bases, with 17 bases between. The CDR3 coding sequence is TGTGCCAGCTCACTCCAAGACGGGATTGCTACTGAAGCTTTCTTT. It translates to CASSLQDGIATEAFF.

The chain joins TRBV19 to TRBJ2-1; TRBD2 matches 11 bases. With V trimmed by 5 bases and J by 8 bases, 8 bases remained unmatched. This CDR3 is built from 15 residues. Germline V gene lookup returns CDR1 LNHDA and CDR2 SQIVND (reference sequence). CDR3 sequence: CASSLSGGVFDEQFF. The DNA for the CDR3 is TGTGCCAGTAGTCTTAGCGGGGGGGTTTTCGATGAGCAGTTCTTC. The whole variable domain, remainder taken from reference TRBV19 and TRBJ2-1, is DGGITQSPKYLFRKEGQNVTLSCEQNLNHDAMYWYRQDPGQGLRLIYYSQIVNDFQKGDIAEGYSVSREKKESFPLTVTSAQKNPTAFYLCASSLSGGVFDEQFFGPGTRLTVL.

V usage is TRBV9 and J usage is TRBJ1-2; TRBD1 agrees at 9 bases. J lost 7 bases, V lost 4 bases, and 14 bases had no gene match. CDR1 is SGDLS, CDR2 YYNGEE, per germline. There are 16 residues in the CDR3. The CDR3: CASSSSPGTGWSGYTF. CDR3 DNA sequence: TGTGCCAGCAGCTCGAGTCCCGGGACAGGGTGGAGTGGCTACACCTTC.

The CDR3 here is CASGPQGVETQYF. The CDR3 bases are TGTGCCAGTGGCCCACAGGGGGTTGAGACCCAGTACTTC. The gene calls are TRBV19 and TRBJ2-5, with TRBD1 matching over 8 bases. The ends lost 8 bases at V and 5 bases at J; junction bases unmatched: 7. The CDR3 covers 13 residues. Germline V gene sequence: CDR1 LNHDA, CDR2 SQIVND (reference sequence).

The DNA for the CDR3 is TGTGCCAGCAGTTACGGGACAGGGGGCTACGAGCAGTACTTC. Encoded protein: CASSYGTGGYEQYF. The chain uses TRBV6-5 and TRBJ2-7; 11 bases line up with TRBD1. Germline V lookup: CDR1 MNHEY, CDR2 SVGAGI. The CDR3 runs 14 residues. V gave up 2 bases and J gave up 3 bases; unmatched junction bases: 0.

The chain joins TRBV5-8 to TRBJ1-4, with D unresolved. Germline V gene data show CDR1 as SGHTS and CDR2 as YDEGEE. This CDR3 contains 15 residues. Trimming cost V 0 bases and J 7 bases, with 13 bases left between them. CDR3 in amino acids: CASSLGERVGEKLFF. In DNA, the CDR3 is TGTGCCAGCAGCTTGGGTGAGCGGGTCGGTGAAAAACTGTTTTTT.

The gene calls are TRBV15 and TRBJ2-5; the D is unclear. V lost 4 bases to trimming and J lost 10 bases, with 10 bases between them. The CDR3 is made up of 11 amino acids. The germline CDR1 and CDR2 sequences are LNHNV and YYDKDF (reference sequence). CDR3 nucleotide sequence: TGTGCCACCAGCACGCACACAATCCAGTACTTC. It yields the protein CATSTHTIQYF.

CDR3: CASSQNIAGYQETQYF. CDR3 nucleotides: TGTGCCAGCAGCCAAAATATAGCGGGTTACCAAGAGACCCAGTACTTC. This chain connects TRBV5-6 to TRBJ2-5; 7 bases line up with TRBD2. Germline CDR1 and CDR2: SGHDT and YYEEEE. The ends lost 4 bases at V and 0 bases at J; junction bases unmatched: 9. The CDR3 is 16 residues long.

The chain couples TRBV5-6 to TRBJ2-1, with TRBD1 matching 8 bases. The trim removed 2 bases at V and 7 bases at J, leaving 11 bases unmatched. This CDR3 is 16 amino acids long. Looked up from germline, CDR1 is SGHDT and CDR2 is YYEEEE. The CDR3 spells CASSFRGLGGVNEQFF. CDR3 DNA sequence: TGTGCCAGCAGCTTCAGGGGGCTCGGAGGGGTGAATGAGCAGTTCTTC.

The chain has TRBV4-2 and TRBJ2-2, with 8 bases fitting TRBD2. The CDR3 is 15 residues long. Trimming removed 0 bases from V and 3 bases from J; junction bases left unmatched: 0. From germline, CDR1 is LGHNA and CDR2 YNFKEQ. CDR3 DNA sequence: TGTGCCAGCAGCCAAGACGGGGGGGACACCGGGGAGCTGTTTTTT. It encodes CASSQDGGDTGELFF.

The chain links TRBV27 to TRBJ1-1; 9 positions match TRBD1. V was pared by 7 bases and J by 3 bases, with 9 bases of the junction left unmatched. This CDR3 contains 15 residues. Per the germline V gene, CDR1 is MNHEY and CDR2 is SMNVEV (reference sequence). CDR3 protein: CASIPRTGVDTEAFF. The CDR3 DNA follows: TGTGCCAGCATCCCCCGGACAGGGGTTGACACTGAAGCTTTCTTT.

V gene TRBV6-5 combines with J gene TRBJ2-5, with D possibly being TRBD2 (6 bases). The end of the DNA fits TRBJ2-7 better, so the J call may be wrong. Germline V lookup: CDR1 MNHEY, CDR2 SVGAGI. The CDR3 extends over 14 amino acids. In DNA form, the CDR3 reads TGTGCCAGCAGCAGGGACTCACAAGGATACGAGCAGTACTTC. Amino acid sequence: CASSRDSQGYEQYF.

The rearrangement links TRBV15 to TRBJ2-2, with D possibly being TRBD2 (5 bases). V shed 6 bases and J shed 1 base, with 12 bases lying between them. The CDR3 is made up of 15 amino acids. Germline-derived CDR1 and CDR2 are LNHNV and YYDKDF (reference sequence). The CDR3, as DNA: TGTGCCACCAGTTTCCGCGGGCGGAACACCGGGGAGCTGTTTTTT. It codes for CATSFRGRNTGELFF.

The chain uses TRBV6-5 and TRBJ1-2; TRBD1 matches 8 bases. V lost 5 bases and J lost 4; bases outside the gene matches: 3. Germline CDR1 and CDR2: MNHEY and SVGAGI. This CDR3 has 13 residues. The CDR3 DNA is TGTGCCAGCAGTAAAACAGGGGGCTATGGCTACACCTTC. As protein: CASSKTGGYGYTF.

The chain combines TRBV27 with TRBJ2-3; D possibly corresponds to TRBD1 (6 bases). The CDR3 has 16 amino acids. From germline, CDR1 is MNHEY and CDR2 SMNVEV (reference sequence). V shed 6 bases and J shed 2 bases, with 18 bases lying between them. This CDR3 is CASSTRLDSFTDTQYF. CDR3 in DNA: TGTGCCAGCAGCACCAGATTGGACAGCTTCACAGATACGCAGTATTTT.

V usage is TRBV6-1 and J usage is TRBJ2-7; possible D gene TRBD2, 7 bases. V lost 6 bases and J lost 4, with 19 bases in between. CDR1 and CDR2 (germline): MNHNS, SASEGT. This CDR3 has 15 residues. The CDR3 DNA reads TGTGCCAGCAGCCTAGGGGGGGTTATGGGATACGAGCAGTACTTC. Translated, it gives CASSLGGVMGYEQYF.

This chain uses TRBV4-2 with TRBJ2-7; D not resolved. Between the trimmed V and J ends, which lost 1 base and 6 bases, there was a span of 10 bases. The germline CDR1 and CDR2 sequences are LGHNA and YNFKEQ. CDR3 length equals 13 residues. The CDR3, as DNA: TGTGCCAGCAGCCAAGCAGGTACCCGCGAGCAGTACTTC. It encodes CASSQAGTREQYF.

J is TRBJ1-5 and V is TRBV2, with D unresolved. The CDR3 consists of 14 residues. Trimming removed 7 bases from V and 2 bases from J, with 12 bases in between. Germline V gene lookup returns CDR1 SNHLY and CDR2 FYNNEI. CDR3 in DNA: TGTGCCAGCACGGCTCAACGGGGCAATCAGCCCCAGCATTTT. As protein: CASTAQRGNQPQHF.